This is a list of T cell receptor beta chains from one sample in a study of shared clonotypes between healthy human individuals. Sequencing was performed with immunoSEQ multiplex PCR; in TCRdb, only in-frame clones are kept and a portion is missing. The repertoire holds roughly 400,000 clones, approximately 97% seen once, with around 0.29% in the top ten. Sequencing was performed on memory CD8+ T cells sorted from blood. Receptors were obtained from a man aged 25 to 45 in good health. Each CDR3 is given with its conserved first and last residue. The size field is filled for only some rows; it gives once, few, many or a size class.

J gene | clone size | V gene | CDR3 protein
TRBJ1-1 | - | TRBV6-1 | CASRRDRDSVGAFF
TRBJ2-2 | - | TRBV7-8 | CASGVAGELFF
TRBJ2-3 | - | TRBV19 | CASRRTGSTDTQYF
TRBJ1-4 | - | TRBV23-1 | CASSPTPEERGEKLFF
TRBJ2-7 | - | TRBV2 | CASSVVELAGATEQYF
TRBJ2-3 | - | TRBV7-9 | CASSLARLSTDTQYF
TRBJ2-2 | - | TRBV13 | CASRQNTGELFF
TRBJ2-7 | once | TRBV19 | CASSILAKSFYEQYF
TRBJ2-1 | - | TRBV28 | CASSTINGLRAYNEQFF
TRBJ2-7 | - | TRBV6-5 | CASSRLGGEQYF
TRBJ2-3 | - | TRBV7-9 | CASSPPDTQYF
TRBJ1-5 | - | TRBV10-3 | CAVSPGQGGNQPQHF
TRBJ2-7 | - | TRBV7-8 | CASSLYHGEQYF
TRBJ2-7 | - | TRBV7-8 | CASSSTRLPIGRAFAEQYF
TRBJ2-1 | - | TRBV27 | CASSLWSGRAADEQFF
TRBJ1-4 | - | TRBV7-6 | CASSLWPSGNEKLFF
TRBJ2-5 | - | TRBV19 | CASSHNTILQETQYF
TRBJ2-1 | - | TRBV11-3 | CASSLARDGDPQFF
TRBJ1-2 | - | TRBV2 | CASGWDRAAYGYTF
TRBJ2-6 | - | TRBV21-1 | CASSKEGAELWANVLTF
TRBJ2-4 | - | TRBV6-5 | CASSYSKSRAKNIQYF
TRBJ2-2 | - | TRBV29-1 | CSVEGQGRAGELFF
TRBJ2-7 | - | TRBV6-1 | CASRGRGGYEQYF
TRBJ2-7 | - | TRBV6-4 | CASSDSVTSGLSSYEQYF
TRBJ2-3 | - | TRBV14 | CASSLLTWSDTQYF
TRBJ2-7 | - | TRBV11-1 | CASSFILPQPGQHHEQYF
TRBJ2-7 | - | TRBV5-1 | CASSLEGSYEQYF
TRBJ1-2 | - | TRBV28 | CASSFSDRYNGYTF
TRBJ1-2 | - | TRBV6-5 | CASSYGRGRVNYGYTF
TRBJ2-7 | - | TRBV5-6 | CASSPTSVRSEQYF
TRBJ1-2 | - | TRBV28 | CAILDRAIYGYTF
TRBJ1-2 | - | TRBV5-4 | CASRDLYRHYGYTF
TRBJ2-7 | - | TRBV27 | CASSLSTGSYEQYF
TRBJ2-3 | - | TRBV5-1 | CASSLQPKLAGGAIGSLDTQYF
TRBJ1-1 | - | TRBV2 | CASSEYPGLNTEAFF
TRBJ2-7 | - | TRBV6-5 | CASSSDTYEQYF